One sample yielded the 12 T cell receptor beta chains listed below, sequenced in a study of blood T cell repertoires in COVID-19. Only in-frame clones appear in the TCRdb table, and some are missing; sequencing was by immunoSEQ multiplex PCR. The sample consists of approximately 100,000 clones, roughly 82% of them appearing once. The sample consisted of peripheral blood. The origin of the receptors is a human donor in a cohort sampled during active COVID-19.

The chain carries TRBV10-3 and TRBJ2-1, with TRBD2 matching 8 bases. The ends lost 0 bases at V and 11 bases at J; junction bases unmatched: 6. The germline CDR1 and CDR2 sequences are ENHRY and SYGVKD. There are 14 residues in the CDR3. CDR3 DNA: TGTGCCATCAGTGAGTCGATCACTAGCGGTAAGCAGTTCTTC. This gives the protein CAISESITSGKQFF.

About this clone: This specimen includes other DNA sequences encoding the same CDR3. This chain links TRBV5-6 with TRBJ1-5; 7 nucleotides align to TRBD1. This CDR3 spans 14 amino acids. V trimming: 1 base; J trimming: 4 bases; junction bases outside the gene matches: 2. Germline CDR1 is SGHDT and CDR2 is YYEEEE. The CDR3 sequence is CASSLTGANQPQHF. The CDR3 DNA sequence: TGTGCCAGCAGCTTGACAGGGGCTAATCAGCCCCAGCATTTT.

The rearrangement uses TRBV10-2 and TRBJ2-5; 7 positions match TRBD2. From germline, CDR1 is WSHSY and CDR2 SAAADI. CDR3 length: 12 residues. As DNA, the CDR3 is TGCGCAGCCGGGGAGGGCCGGGGGACCCAGTACTTC. This gives the protein CAAGEGRGTQYF.

This chain connects TRBV4-2 to TRBJ2-7; 9 nucleotides line up with TRBD1. J was trimmed by 0 bases and V by 4 bases; bases with no gene match: 19. The CDR3 extends over 20 amino acids. Germline V gives CDR1 LGHNA, CDR2 YNFKEQ. The CDR3 nucleotides read TGTGCCAGCAGCCGGGAGTGGGTGGGACAGGGAATATCTATCTCCTACGAGCAGTACTTC. Its protein is CASSREWVGQGISISYEQYF.

The CDR3 nucleotides are TGTGCCAGCAGCCAGACAGCTGGCTACACCTTC. It codes for CASSQTAGYTF. This sequence joins TRBV3-1 (or the pseudogene TRBV3-2) and TRBJ1-2; tentative D call: TRBD1 (5 bases). The CDR3 consists of 11 residues. V dropped 3 bases and J dropped 7 bases, with 6 bases sitting between them. Germline V gene lookup returns CDR1 LGHDT and CDR2 YNNKEL (reference sequence).

The chain employs TRBV19 and TRBJ1-2; 7 bases are a match to TRBD1. Germline trimming cut 5 bases from V and 6 bases from J; bases unmatched to any gene: 6. The CDR3 is 13 amino acids. Germline V gene lookup returns CDR1 LNHDA and CDR2 SQIVND (reference sequence). This chain's CDR3 is CASSPNRGHGYTF. The CDR3, as DNA: TGTGCCAGTAGTCCAAACAGGGGCCATGGCTACACCTTC.

The chain combines TRBV30 with TRBJ2-7, with D tentatively TRBD2 (6 bases). The CDR3 extends over 12 amino acids. Looked up from germline, CDR1 is GTSNPN and CDR2 is SVGIG (reference sequence). Trimming shortened V by 0 bases and J by 7 bases, and 10 bases separated the two germline ends. DNA of the CDR3: TGTGCCTGGAGTGTTGGGGGGTGGGAGCAGTACTTC. Protein sequence: CAWSVGGWEQYF.

The chain recombines TRBV6-6 with TRBJ1-2; no definite D call. CDR3 length: 13 amino acids. V lost 0 bases and J lost 7, with 9 bases in between. Germline V gene data show CDR1 as MNHNY and CDR2 as SVGAGI (reference sequence). The DNA of the CDR3 is TGTGCCAGCAGTTACTCGGAGTTGGCTGGCTACACCTTC. The encoded protein is CASSYSELAGYTF.

The CDR3: CASGLVTGGPQHF. The CDR3 DNA is TGTGCTAGTGGTTTGGTAACAGGGGGGCCCCAGCATTTT. V usage is TRBV12-5 and J usage is TRBJ1-5; 8 bases line up with TRBD1. This CDR3 is built from 13 residues. V lost 0 bases, J lost 9 bases, and 1 base stayed unmatched. Germline-derived CDR1 and CDR2 are LGHNT and FRNRAP.

This chain uses TRBV2 with TRBJ1-5; D not resolved. CDR3 size: 14 residues. Germline V gene lookup returns CDR1 SNHLY and CDR2 FYNNEI. V dropped 0 bases and J dropped 3 bases, with 6 bases sitting between them. Here the CDR3 reads CASSEAHNNQPQHF. In DNA form, the CDR3 reads TGTGCCAGCAGTGAAGCGCACAACAATCAGCCCCAGCATTTT.

This clone was seen once. The V gene is TRBV6-2 or TRBV6-3, the J gene TRBJ1-1, with D perhaps TRBD1 (5 bases). CDR1 and CDR2 from the germline V gene are MNHEY and SVGEGT. V shed 5 bases and J shed 6 bases, with 19 bases lying between them. The CDR3 is 15 residues long. The CDR3, as DNA: TGTGCCAGCAGTCCCGGATGGGGTAAGGGGTCTGAAGCTTTCTTT. Its protein product is CASSPGWGKGSEAFF.

The chain uses TRBV5-1 and TRBJ2-7, with D possibly TRBD1 on 6 matching bases. Per germline, CDR1 SGHRS and CDR2 YFSETQ. V lost 4 bases, J lost 2 bases, and 13 bases lay in between. The CDR3 contains 14 residues. The CDR3 region is CASSQGTYAYEQYF. For the CDR3, the DNA is TGCGCCAGCAGCCAGGGGACATACGCCTACGAGCAGTACTTC.